The source of this TCR beta chain is a study of blood T cell repertoires in COVID-19. Study-level information: From the United States, Italy and Spain came samples of acute and convalescent COVID-19. From T cells, B-cell-depleted T cells, or PBMCs came the material, which was cDNA or gDNA.

Germline V gene sequence: CDR1 SGHTA, CDR2 FQGNSA. J was trimmed by 5 bases and V by 3 bases; bases with no gene match: 4. The CDR3 length is 14 residues. Original handling: Reference gene primer amplification gave estimated nucleated cell counts. TCRdb's copy holds only in-frame clones and misses some; the assay was immunoSEQ multiplex PCR. The V and J calls and clone size were taken over from that table, and D and trimming were inferred from the DNA. The sample records about 150,000 clones, 86% being singletons. The receptor was derived from a man aged 65 to 79 with acute or convalescent COVID-19. The sample taken for sequencing was peripheral blood. V is TRBV7-2 and J is TRBJ2-1; TRBD2 matches 7 bases. Here the CDR3 DNA reads TGTGCCAGCAGCTTCGCGACTAGCAACAATGAGCAGTTCTTC. It codes for CASSFATSNNEQFF. The whole variable domain, remainder taken from reference TRBV7-2 and TRBJ2-1, is GAGVSQSPSNKVTEKGKDVELRCDPISGHTALYWYRQSLGQGLEFLIYFQGNSAPDKSGLPSDRFSAERTGGSVSTLTIQRTQQEDSAVYLCASSFATSNNEQFFGPGTRLTVL.